This entry features one TCR beta chain sequence. The data were taken from a study of cytotoxic CD8 clonotypes in ibrutinib-treated CLL. Study background: Once patients had received a median approximately twelve months of treatment, range 6 to 36, response samples were obtained.

Target depth was 1 in 200,000 to 1 in 1 million T cells, about 10x per clonotype. Clones were read by immunoSEQ multiplex PCR, and TCRdb kept only the in-frame ones, dropping some. The sample carries tens of thousands of clones, 65% to 75% recorded once. Losses at the gene ends were 3 bases for V and 6 bases for J; bases not matched to a gene: 8. Germline loops: CDR1 SGHTA, CDR2 FQGNSA. The CDR3 loop spans 15 amino acids. This sample comprised PBMCs, obtained after 12 months of ibrutinib treatment. This receptor was identified in a human donor with chronic lymphocytic leukemia. The chain has TRBV7-2 and TRBJ1-5; 7 bases are a match to TRBD1. The CDR3 reads CASSFRGGYSQPQHF. The CDR3 nucleotides read TGTGCCAGCAGCTTCCGAGGGGGCTATAGTCAGCCCCAGCATTTT.